This TCR beta chain was documented in a study of T cell repertoires in cytomegalovirus infection. V was pared by 0 bases and J by 2 bases, with 7 bases between. The CDR3 length is 14 residues. In germline, CDR1 is ENHRY, CDR2 SYGVKD. MiXCR was run by TCRdb on the reads, yielding one entry per CDR3 protein. The data show under 200,000 distinct CDR3 sequences, over 25% seen once. This sequence was found in a human donor in good health (CMV status not recorded). Some clones in this sample may be carry-over from other donors' samples. The specimen was PBMCs. The genes are TRBV10-3 and TRBJ1-2, with D possibly being TRBD1 (5 bases). CDR3 sequence: CAISESAGNYGYTF. The CDR3 nucleotides are TGTGCCATCAGTGAGTCGGCAGGGAACTATGGCTACACCTTC.